A single T cell receptor beta chain is shown here with its context. This entry belongs to a study of technical replicates of blood from several donors. Between the trimmed V and J ends, which lost 6 bases and 3 bases, there was a span of 11 bases. Germline-derived CDR1 and CDR2 are SNHLY and FYNNEI. The CDR3 is made up of 13 amino acids. The method was immunoSEQ multiplex PCR; TCRdb's version includes in-frame clones alone and lacks a portion of them. The sample includes roughly 50,000 clones, nearly 95% of them seen just once. The sequence was collected from a human donor in good health. Some clones in this sample may be carry-over from other donors' samples. Sequenced input: PBMCs. The chain recombines TRBV2 with TRBJ1-1; tentatively, D is TRBD1 (5 bases). The CDR3 coding sequence is TGTGCCAGCAGGGCGGGACCGTACACTGAAGCTTTCTTT. Translating gives CASRAGPYTEAFF.